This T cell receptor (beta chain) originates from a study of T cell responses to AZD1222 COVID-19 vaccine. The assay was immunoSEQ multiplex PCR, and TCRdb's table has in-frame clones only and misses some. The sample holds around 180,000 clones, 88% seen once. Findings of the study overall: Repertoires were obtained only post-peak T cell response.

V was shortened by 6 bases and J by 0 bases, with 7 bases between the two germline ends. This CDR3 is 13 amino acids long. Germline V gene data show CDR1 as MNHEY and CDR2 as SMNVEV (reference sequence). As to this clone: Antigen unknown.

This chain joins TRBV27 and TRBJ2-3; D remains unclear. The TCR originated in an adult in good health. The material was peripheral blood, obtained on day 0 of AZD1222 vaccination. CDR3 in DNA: TGTGCCAGCAGGATGAGTAGCACAGATACGCAGTATTTT. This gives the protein CASRMSSTDTQYF.